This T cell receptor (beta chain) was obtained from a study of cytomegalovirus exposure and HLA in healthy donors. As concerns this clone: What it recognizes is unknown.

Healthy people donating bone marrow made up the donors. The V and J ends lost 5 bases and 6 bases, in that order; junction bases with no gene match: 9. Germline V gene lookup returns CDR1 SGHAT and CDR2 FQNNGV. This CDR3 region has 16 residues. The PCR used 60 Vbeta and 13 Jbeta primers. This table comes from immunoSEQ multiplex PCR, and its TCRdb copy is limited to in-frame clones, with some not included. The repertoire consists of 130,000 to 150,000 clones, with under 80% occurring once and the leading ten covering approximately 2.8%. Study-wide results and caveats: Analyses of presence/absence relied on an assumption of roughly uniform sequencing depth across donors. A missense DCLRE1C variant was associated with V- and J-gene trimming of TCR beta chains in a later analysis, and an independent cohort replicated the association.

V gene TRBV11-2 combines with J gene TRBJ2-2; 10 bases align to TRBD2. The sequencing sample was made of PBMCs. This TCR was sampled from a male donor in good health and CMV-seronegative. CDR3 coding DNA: TGTGCCAGCAGCAATAGGCTAGCGGGAGTATCCGGGGAGCTGTTTTTT. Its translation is CASSNRLAGVSGELFF. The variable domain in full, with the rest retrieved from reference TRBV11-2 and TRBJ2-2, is EAGVAQSPRYKIIEKRQSVAFWCNPISGHATLYWYQQILGQGPKLLIQFQNNGVVDDSQLPKDRFSAERLKGVDSTLKIQPAKLEDSAVYLCASSNRLAGVSGELFFGEGSRLTVL.